The rows below give T cell receptor beta chains drawn from one sample of a study of T-cell reconstitution after alpha-beta-depleted transplantation in children. MiXCR, run by TCRdb on the PCR reads, gives a single entry per CDR3 protein. Among 200,000 to 250,000 distinct CDR3 sequences listed, around 9.2% were seen once. The sample consisted of PBMCs, mostly from graft donor cells, taken 360 days after TCRalphabeta/CD19-depleted stem cell transplant. These receptors were taken from a male patient between 2 and 10 years old who had a stem cell transplant for acute myeloid leukemia, so the T cells may come from the graft donor. Each CDR3 is given with its conserved first and last residue.

TRBV6-5	CASSYGQRNTIYF
TRBV4-3	CASSRGQGPDTQYF
TRBV12-3/TRBV12-4	CASSWKDYGYTF
TRBV4-1	CASSQEMDSTDTQYF
TRBV20-1	CSAAPFLDNQPQHF
TRBV10-3	CAISTGSSYEQYF
TRBV11-2	CASSLTGTYNEQFF
TRBV25-1	CASSLTEFTEKLFF
TRBV7-2	CASSLGQGKRYF
TRBV5-1	CASSPRSREQFF
TRBV12-3/TRBV12-4	CASSFVAGELFF
TRBV12-3/TRBV12-4	CASSLRGQDQPQHF
TRBV3-1	CASSQSYGTQYF
TRBV5-1	CASSLEIAGGPYGTDTQYF
TRBV7-8	CASSLSQGVVRATNEKLFF
TRBV6-1	CASTHLSYGYTF
TRBV5-1	CASSLSQETQYF
TRBV12-3/TRBV12-4	CASSFRGVAVAFF
TRBV29-1	CSVEPGTVDTQYF
TRBV11-2	CASSLDSPGLAGPLSSYNEQFF
TRBV14	CASSQRDRVWPQYF
TRBV9	CASSVAVETGYTSGNTIYF